The present T cell receptor (beta chain) was sequenced within a study of blood T cell repertoires in COVID-19. CDR1 is SGHRS, CDR2 YFSETQ, per germline. V shed 1 base and J 4 bases; nucleotides not matched to a gene: 7. This CDR3 is 15 amino acids long. The assay was immunoSEQ multiplex PCR, and TCRdb's table has in-frame clones only and misses some. The table lists 10,000 to 15,000 clones, roughly 78% of them singletons, with approximately 35% in the top ten. The specimen was peripheral blood. This TCR was sampled from a human donor in a cohort sampled during active COVID-19. The genes are TRBV5-1 and TRBJ2-7; 8 bases align to TRBD1. Here the CDR3 DNA reads TGCGCCAGCAGCTTGTCGGGACAGGCCCGATACGAGCAGTACTTC. It is translated as CASSLSGQARYEQYF.